This T cell receptor (beta chain) was captured in a study of blood T cell repertoires in COVID-19. Study-wide context: Acute-phase and convalescent COVID-19 samples originated in the United States, Italy and Spain. In each case, the material was cDNA or gDNA derived from T cells, B-cell-depleted T cells, or PBMCs.

V gave up 4 bases and J gave up 7 bases, with 17 bases separating them. Germline loops: CDR1 MNHEY, CDR2 SVGAGI. CDR3 length: 14 amino acids. Adults between roughly 18 and 89 years of age took part from 24 US areas. Sequenced by immunoSEQ multiplex PCR; TCRdb stores in-frame clones only, minus some. The repertoire consists of 250,000 to 300,000 clones, with more than 75% occurring once and the leading ten covering 15% to 17%. What was sequenced was PBMCs or T cells enriched from blood (not recorded which). This clonotype originated in a young man who had recovered from COVID-19. The V gene is TRBV6-5, the J gene TRBJ2-7; D unclear. This CDR3 is CASSSGSASSEQYF. For the CDR3, the DNA is TGTGCCAGCAGTTCCGGGTCAGCTTCCAGTGAGCAGTACTTC.